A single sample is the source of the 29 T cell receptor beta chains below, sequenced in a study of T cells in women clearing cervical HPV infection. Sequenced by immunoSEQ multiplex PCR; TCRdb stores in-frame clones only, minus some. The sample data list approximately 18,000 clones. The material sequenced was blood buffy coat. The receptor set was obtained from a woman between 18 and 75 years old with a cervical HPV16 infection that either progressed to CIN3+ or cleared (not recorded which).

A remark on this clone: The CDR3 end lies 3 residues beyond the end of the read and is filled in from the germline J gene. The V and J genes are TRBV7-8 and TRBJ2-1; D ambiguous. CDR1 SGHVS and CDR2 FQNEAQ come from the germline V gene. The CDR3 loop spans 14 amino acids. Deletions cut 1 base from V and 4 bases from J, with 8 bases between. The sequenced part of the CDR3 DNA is TGTGCCAGCAGCTTAGTCCCAGAATACAATGAG. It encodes CASSLVPEYNE. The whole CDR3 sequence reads CASSLVPEYNEQFF.

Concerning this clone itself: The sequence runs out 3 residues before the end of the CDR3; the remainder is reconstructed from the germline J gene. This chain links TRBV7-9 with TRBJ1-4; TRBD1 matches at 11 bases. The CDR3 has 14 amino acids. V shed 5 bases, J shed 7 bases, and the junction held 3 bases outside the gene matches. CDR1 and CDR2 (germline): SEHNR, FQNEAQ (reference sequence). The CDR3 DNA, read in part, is TGTGCCAGCAGCCAGGGACAGGGGGTTGAAAAA. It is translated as CASSQGQGVEK. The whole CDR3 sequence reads CASSQGQGVEKLFF.

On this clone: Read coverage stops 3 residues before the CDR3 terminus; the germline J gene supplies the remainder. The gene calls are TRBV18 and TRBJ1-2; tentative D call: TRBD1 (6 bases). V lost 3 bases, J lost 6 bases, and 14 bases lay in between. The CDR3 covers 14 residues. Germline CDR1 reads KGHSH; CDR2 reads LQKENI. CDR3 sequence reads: CASSPTGGRNGYTF. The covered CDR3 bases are TGTGCCAGCTCACCGACCGGGGGGCGCAATGGC. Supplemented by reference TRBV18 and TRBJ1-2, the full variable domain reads NAGVMQNPRHLVRRRGQEARLRCSPMKGHSHVYWYRQLPEEGLKFMVYLQKENIIDESGMPKERFSAEFPKEGPSILRIQQVVRGDSAAYFCASSPTGGRNGYTFGSGTRLTVV.

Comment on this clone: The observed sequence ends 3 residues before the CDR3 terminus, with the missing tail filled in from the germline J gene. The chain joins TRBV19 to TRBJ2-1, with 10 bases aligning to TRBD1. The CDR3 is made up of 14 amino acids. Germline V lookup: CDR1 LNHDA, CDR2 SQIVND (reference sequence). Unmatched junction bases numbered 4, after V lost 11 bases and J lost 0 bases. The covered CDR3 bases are TGTGCCTCCGACAGGGGGCTCTCCTACAATGAG. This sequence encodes CASDRGLSYNE. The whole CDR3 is CASDRGLSYNEQFF.

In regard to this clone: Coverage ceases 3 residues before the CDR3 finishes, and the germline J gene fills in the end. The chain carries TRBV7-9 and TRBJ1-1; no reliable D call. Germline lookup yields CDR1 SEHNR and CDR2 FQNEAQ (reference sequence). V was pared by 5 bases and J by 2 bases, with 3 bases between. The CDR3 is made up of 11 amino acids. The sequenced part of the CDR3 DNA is TGTGCCAGCAGCCTTAACACTGAA. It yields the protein CASSLNTE. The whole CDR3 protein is CASSLNTEAFF.

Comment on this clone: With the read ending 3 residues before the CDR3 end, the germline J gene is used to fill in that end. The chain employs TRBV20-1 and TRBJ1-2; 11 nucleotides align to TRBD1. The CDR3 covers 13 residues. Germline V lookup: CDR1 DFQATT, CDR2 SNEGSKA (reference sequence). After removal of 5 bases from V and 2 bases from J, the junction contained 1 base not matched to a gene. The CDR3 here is CSAGTGGNYGYTF. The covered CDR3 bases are TGCAGTGCTGGGACAGGGGGAAACTATGGC.

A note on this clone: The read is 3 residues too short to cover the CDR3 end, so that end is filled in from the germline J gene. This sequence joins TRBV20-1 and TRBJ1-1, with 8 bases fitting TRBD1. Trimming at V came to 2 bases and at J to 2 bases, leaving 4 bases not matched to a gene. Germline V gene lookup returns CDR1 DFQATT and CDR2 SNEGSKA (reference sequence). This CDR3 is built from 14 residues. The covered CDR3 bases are TGCAGTGCTAGACCCGGGACAGGCAACACTGAA. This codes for CSARPGTGNTE. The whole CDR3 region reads CSARPGTGNTEAFF.

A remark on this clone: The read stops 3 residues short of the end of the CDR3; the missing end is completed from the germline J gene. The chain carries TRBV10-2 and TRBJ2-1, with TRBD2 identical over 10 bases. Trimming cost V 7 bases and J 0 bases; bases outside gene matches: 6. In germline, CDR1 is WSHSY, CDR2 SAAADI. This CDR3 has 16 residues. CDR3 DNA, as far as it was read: TGCGCCAGCAACCAGCGGGGGGGCAGCTCCTACAATGAG. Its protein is CASNQRGGSSYNE. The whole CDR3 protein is CASNQRGGSSYNEQFF.

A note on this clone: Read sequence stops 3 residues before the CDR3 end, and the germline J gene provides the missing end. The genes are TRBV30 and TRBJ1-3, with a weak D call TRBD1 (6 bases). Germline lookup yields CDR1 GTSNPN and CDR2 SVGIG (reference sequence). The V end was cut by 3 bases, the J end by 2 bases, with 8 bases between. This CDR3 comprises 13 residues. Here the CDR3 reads CAWRRTAGNTIYF. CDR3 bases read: TGTGCCTGGAGGCGGACAGCTGGAAACACC. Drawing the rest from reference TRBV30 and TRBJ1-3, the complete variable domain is SQTIHQWPATLVQPVGSPLSLECTVEGTSNPNLYWYRQAAGRGLQLLFYSVGIGQISSEVPQNLSASRPQDRQFILSSKKLLLSDSGFYLCAWRRTAGNTIYFGEGSWLTVV.

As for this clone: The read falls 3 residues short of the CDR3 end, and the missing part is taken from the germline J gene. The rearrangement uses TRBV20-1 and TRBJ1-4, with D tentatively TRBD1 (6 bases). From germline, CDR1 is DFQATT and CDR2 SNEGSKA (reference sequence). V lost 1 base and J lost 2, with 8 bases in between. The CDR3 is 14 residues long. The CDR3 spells CSARAGDTNEKLFF. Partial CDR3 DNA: TGCAGTGCTAGAGCAGGGGATACTAATGAAAAA.

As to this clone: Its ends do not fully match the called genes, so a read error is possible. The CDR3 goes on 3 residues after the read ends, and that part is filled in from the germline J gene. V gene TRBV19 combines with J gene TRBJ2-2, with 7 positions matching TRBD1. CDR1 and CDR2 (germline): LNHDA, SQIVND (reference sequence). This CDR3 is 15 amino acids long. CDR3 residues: CASSVGTANTGELFF. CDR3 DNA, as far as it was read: TGTGCCAGTAGTGTCGGGACAGCGAACACTGGGGAG.

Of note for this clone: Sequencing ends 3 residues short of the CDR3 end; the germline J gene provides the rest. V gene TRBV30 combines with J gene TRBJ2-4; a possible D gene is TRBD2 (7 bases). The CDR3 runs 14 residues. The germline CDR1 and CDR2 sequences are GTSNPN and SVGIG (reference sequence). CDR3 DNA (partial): TGTGCCTGGAGTGTGGACAGTACTAGCGCGACT. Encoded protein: CAWSVDSTSAT. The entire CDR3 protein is CAWSVDSTSATQYF.

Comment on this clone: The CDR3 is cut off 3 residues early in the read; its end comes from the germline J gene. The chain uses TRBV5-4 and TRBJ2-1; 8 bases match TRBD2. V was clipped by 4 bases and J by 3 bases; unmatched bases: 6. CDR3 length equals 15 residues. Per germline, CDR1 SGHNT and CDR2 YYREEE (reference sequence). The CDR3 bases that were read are TGTGCCAGCAGCGCCCGGGGGGGCCTCTACAATGAG. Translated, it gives CASSARGGLYNE. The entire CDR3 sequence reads CASSARGGLYNEQFF.

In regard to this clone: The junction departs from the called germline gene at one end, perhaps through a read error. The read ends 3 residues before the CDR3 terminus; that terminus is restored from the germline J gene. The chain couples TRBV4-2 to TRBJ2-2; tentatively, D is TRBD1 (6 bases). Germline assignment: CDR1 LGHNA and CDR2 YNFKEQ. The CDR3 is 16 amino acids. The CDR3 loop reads CASSTGTGSLTGELFF. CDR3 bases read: TGCGCCAGCAGTACAGGGACGGGTTCTCTGACCGGGGAG.

Here the CDR3 reads CAWTGHSSSYEQYF. CDR3 bases read: TGTGCCTGGACTGGGCACTCCTCATCCTACGAG. The chain links TRBV30 to TRBJ2-7; D unclear. Sequencing ends 3 residues short of the CDR3 end; the germline J gene provides the rest. V lost 4 bases, J lost 1 base, and 14 bases lay in between. The CDR3 length is 14 residues. The germline gives CDR1 GTSNPN, CDR2 SVGIG (reference sequence).

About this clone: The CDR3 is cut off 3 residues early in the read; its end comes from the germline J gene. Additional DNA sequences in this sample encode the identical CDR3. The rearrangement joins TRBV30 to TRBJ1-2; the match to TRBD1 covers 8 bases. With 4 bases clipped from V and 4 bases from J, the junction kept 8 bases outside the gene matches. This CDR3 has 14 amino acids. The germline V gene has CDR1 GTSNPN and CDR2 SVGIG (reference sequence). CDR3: CAWNVGQGLYGYTF. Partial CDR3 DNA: TGTGCCTGGAACGTAGGACAGGGCCTCTATGGC.

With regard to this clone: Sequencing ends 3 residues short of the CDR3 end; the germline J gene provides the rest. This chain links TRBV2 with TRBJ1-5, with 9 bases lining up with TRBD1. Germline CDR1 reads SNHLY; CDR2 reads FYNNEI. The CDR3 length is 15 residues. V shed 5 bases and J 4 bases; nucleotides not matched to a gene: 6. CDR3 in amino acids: CASSRQGVENQPQHF. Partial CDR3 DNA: TGTGCCAGCAGTAGACAGGGGGTTGAAAATCAGCCC.

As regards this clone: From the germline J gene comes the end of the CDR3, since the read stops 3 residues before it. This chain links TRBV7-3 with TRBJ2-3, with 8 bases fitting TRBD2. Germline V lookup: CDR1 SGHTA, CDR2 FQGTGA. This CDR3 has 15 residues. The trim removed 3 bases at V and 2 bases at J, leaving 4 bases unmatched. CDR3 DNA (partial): TGTGCCAGCAGCTTCGCGGGGGGAATCACAGATACG. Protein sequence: CASSFAGGITDT. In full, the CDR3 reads CASSFAGGITDTQYF.

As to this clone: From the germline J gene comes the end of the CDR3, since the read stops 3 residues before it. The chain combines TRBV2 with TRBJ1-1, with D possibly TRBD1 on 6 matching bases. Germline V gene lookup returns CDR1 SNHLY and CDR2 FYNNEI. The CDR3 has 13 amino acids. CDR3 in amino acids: CASSVQGYSEAFF. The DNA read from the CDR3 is TGTGCCAGCAGTGTACAGGGATATTCCGAA. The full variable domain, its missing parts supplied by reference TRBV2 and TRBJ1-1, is EPEVTQTPSHQVTQMGQEVILRCVPISNHLYFYWYRQILGQKVEFLVSFYNNEISEKSEIFDDQFSVERPDGSNFTLKIRSTKLEDSAMYFCASSVQGYSEAFFGQGTRLTVV.

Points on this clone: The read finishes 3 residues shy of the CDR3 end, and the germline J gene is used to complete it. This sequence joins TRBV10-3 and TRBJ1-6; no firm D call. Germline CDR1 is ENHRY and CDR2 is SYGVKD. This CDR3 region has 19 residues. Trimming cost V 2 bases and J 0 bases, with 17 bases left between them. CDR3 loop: CAISEIPRKASSYNSPLHF. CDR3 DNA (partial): TGTGCCATCAGTGAGATCCCCCGTAAGGCCAGCTCCTATAATTCACCC.

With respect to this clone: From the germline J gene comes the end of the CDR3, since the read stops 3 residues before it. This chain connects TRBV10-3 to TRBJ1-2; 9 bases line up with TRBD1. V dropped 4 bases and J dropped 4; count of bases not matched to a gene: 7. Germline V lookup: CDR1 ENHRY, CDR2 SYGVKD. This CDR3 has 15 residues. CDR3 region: CAISVTGGGVYGYTF. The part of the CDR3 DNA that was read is TGTGCCATCAGTGTTACAGGGGGCGGTGTCTATGGC.

The sequenced part of the CDR3 DNA is TGTGCCCGCGCGGGTGACACCCTGGGGACTGAA. Residues: CARAGDTLGTE. The full CDR3 is CARAGDTLGTEAFF. V usage is TRBV30 and J usage is TRBJ1-1; D gene uncertain. Read sequence stops 3 residues before the CDR3 end, and the germline J gene provides the missing end. Germline lookup yields CDR1 GTSNPN and CDR2 SVGIG (reference sequence). The V end was cut by 8 bases, the J end by 5 bases, with 21 bases between. This CDR3 spans 14 amino acids. The entire variable domain, with the rest obtained from reference TRBV30 and TRBJ1-1, is as follows: SQTIHQWPATLVQPVGSPLSLECTVEGTSNPNLYWYRQAAGRGLQLLFYSVGIGQISSEVPQNLSASRPQDRQFILSSKKLLLSDSGFYLCARAGDTLGTEAFFGQGTRLTVV.

Partial CDR3 DNA: TGTGCCAGCAGCTTAGTTGTGGGCAAGAATGAG. Protein sequence: CASSLVVGKNE. The entire CDR3 reads CASSLVVGKNEQFF. The gene calls are TRBV11-2 and TRBJ2-1; no clear D. Read sequence stops 3 residues before the CDR3 end, and the germline J gene provides the missing end. CDR3 length: 14 amino acids. Per germline, CDR1 SGHAT and CDR2 FQNNGV. V dropped 1 base and J dropped 7 bases, with 11 bases sitting between them.

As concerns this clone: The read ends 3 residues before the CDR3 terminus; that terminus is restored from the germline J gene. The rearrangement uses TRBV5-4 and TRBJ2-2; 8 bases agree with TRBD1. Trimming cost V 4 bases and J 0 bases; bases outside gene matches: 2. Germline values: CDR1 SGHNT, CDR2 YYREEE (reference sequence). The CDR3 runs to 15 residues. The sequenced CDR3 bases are TGTGCCAGCAGCACGGGACAGGCGAACACCGGGGAG. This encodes CASSTGQANTGE. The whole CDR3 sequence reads CASSTGQANTGELFF.

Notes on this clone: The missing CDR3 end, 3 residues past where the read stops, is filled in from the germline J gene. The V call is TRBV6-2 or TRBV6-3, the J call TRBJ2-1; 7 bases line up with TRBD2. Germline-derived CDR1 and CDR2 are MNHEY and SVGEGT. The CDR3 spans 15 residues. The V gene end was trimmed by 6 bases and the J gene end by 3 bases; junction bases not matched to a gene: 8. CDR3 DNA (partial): TGTGCCAGCAGATTAACAGCGGGGAGCTACAATGAG. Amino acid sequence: CASRLTAGSYNE. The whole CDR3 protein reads CASRLTAGSYNEQFF.

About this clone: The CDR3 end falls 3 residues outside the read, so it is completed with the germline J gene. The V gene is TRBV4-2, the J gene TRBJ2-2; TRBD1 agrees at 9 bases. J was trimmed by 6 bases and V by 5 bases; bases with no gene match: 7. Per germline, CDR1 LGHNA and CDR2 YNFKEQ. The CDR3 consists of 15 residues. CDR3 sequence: CASSEWTGAAGELFF. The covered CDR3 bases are TGTGCCAGCAGCGAATGGACAGGGGCAGCCGGGGAG.

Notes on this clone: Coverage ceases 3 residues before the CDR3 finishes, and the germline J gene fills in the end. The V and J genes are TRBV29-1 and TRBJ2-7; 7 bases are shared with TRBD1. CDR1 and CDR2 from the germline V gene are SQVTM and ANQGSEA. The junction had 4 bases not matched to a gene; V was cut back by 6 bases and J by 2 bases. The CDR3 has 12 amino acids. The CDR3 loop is CSVAGTAYEQYF. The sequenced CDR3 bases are TGCAGCGTGGCCGGGACAGCCTACGAG.

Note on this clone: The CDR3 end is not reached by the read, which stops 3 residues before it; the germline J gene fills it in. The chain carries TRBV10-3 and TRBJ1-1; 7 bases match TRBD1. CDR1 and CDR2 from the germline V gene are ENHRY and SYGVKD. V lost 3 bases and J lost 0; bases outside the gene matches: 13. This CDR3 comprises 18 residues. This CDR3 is CAISDQGRGAGMNTEAFF. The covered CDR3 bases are TGTGCCATCAGTGACCAGGGCAGGGGGGCGGGGATGAACACTGAA.

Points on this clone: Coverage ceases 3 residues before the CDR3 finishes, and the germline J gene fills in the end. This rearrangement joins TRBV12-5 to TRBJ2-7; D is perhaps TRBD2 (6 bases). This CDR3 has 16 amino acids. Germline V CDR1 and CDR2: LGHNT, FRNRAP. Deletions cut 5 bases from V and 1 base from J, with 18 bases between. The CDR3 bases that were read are TGTGCTAGTGGTCTCCGAGGTCGGGACTTATCCTACGAG. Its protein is CASGLRGRDLSYE. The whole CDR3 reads CASGLRGRDLSYEQYF.